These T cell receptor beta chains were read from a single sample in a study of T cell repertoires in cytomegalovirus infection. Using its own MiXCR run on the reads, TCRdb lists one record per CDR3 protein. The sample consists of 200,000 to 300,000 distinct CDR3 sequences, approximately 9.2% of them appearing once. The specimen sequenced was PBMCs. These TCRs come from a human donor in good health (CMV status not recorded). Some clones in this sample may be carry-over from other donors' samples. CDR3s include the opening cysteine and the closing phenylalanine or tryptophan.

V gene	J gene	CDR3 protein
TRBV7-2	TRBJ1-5	CASSLVGSVDQPQHF
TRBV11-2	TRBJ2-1	CASSLKGESSNEQFF
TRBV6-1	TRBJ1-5	CASRSKTQPQHF
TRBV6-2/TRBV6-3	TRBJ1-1	CASSYSTGQGMNTEAFF
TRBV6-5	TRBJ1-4	CASSSDVGRELFF
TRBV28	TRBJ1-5	CASSLDREVDQPQHF
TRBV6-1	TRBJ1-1	CASSDWASETNTEAFF
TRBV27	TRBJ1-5	CASSLSGWDRHQPQHF
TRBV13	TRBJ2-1	CASSPDKSSYNEQFF
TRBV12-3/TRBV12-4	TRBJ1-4	CASSSLMAGFNEKLFF
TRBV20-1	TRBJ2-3	CSAQRVRRTTDTQYF
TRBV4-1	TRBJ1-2	CASSQLQGGYGYTF
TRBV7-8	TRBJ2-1	CASRSYYEQFF
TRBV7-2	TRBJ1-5	CASSLEVGQPQHF
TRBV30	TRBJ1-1	CAWTVGGTEAFF